This T cell receptor (beta chain) was captured by sequencing in a study of blood T cell repertoires in COVID-19. Study information: Spain, Italy and the United States supplied samples that represented acute and convalescent COVID-19. PBMCs, B-cell-depleted T cells, or T cells provided the cDNA or gDNA that made up the material.

This clone appeared a few times. In the authors' workflow: Amplification of reference gene primers provided the estimated nucleated cell counts. Profiling relied on immunoSEQ multiplex PCR, and the TCRdb table lists in-frame clones only, not all of them. The DNA gave D and trimming, while V, J and clone size come from that table. The profile shows about 130,000 clones, approximately 80% of them singletons. The sequence was obtained from a man aged 35-49 years with active or convalescent COVID-19. The sequenced sample was peripheral blood.

CDR3 region: CASSAGTGVMNTEAFF. The CDR3 region has the DNA TGTGCCAGCAGCGCCGGGACAGGGGTCATGAACACTGAAGCTTTCTTT. J is TRBJ1-1 and V is TRBV9; 10 bases match TRBD1. Germline-derived CDR1 and CDR2 are SGDLS and YYNGEE. J gave up 0 bases and V 3 bases, and 5 bases lay outside the gene matches. The CDR3 has 16 amino acids.